Described below is a single TCR beta chain sequence and its context. The antigen is not known. This specimen belongs to a study of T cell responses to AZD1222 COVID-19 vaccine. Study outcomes and limitations: Seropositive status at baseline applied to only a handful of AZD1222 recipients. Clonal diversity was possibly underestimated; the donors were predominantly white British and more often female.

The germline gives CDR1 SGHAT, CDR2 FQNNGV. V dropped 6 bases and J dropped 1 base, with 13 bases sitting between them. CDR3 size: 14 residues. Using immunoSEQ multiplex PCR, the repertoire was profiled, and TCRdb retains in-frame clones only, with some absent. The repertoire holds 40,000 to 55,000 clones, with approximately 86% as singletons. The material was peripheral blood, obtained 28 days after the second AZD1222 dose. This receptor was taken from an adult who received the AZD1222 COVID-19 vaccine. The chain is built from TRBV11-2 and TRBJ2-7, with D possibly matching TRBD2 (6 bases). The CDR3 reads CASRFRDFSYEQYF. The CDR3 nucleotides read TGTGCCAGCAGGTTCCGGGACTTTTCCTACGAGCAGTACTTC.